The 29 T cell receptor beta chains below come from one sample, sequenced in a study of blood T cell repertoires in COVID-19. Data came from immunoSEQ multiplex PCR; TCRdb stores just in-frame clones and leaves some out. The sample lists around 140,000 clones, around 88% occurring once. Sequencing used peripheral blood. The receptors stem from a human donor in a cohort sampled during active COVID-19.

This chain connects TRBV18 to TRBJ2-7, with 9 bases lining up with TRBD1. Unmatched junction bases numbered 8, after V lost 4 bases and J lost 7 bases. Germline CDR1 and CDR2: KGHSH and LQKENI. The CDR3 runs 14 residues. The CDR3 region has the DNA TGTGCCAGCTCACAACAGGGGGCGCCGGGGGAGCAGTACTTC. It encodes CASSQQGAPGEQYF.

The chain couples TRBV19 to TRBJ2-5, with D unclear. Per germline, CDR1 LNHDA and CDR2 SQIVND (reference sequence). CDR3 length: 14 amino acids. With 1 base removed from V and 1 base from J, the gap between germline ends came to 7 bases. The CDR3 sequence is CASSIVNSQETQYF. The CDR3 bases are TGTGCCAGTAGTATAGTTAACAGCCAAGAGACCCAGTACTTC.

The chain couples TRBV15 to TRBJ2-1; 12 bases fit TRBD2. With V trimmed by 1 base and J by 3 bases, 10 bases remained unmatched. Germline V lookup: CDR1 LNHNV, CDR2 YYDKDF (reference sequence). The CDR3 runs 19 residues. The CDR3 nucleotides read TGTGCCACCAGCAGAGCCCCCTCTAGCGGGGGGGCCTTCTACAATGAGCAGTTCTTC. Protein: CATSRAPSSGGAFYNEQFF.

The chain combines TRBV6-5 with TRBJ1-1; tentative D call: TRBD1 (6 bases). Germline V gene sequence: CDR1 MNHEY, CDR2 SVGAGI. This CDR3 comprises 13 residues. The ends were cut back, 6 bases at V and 7 bases at J, with 15 bases in the middle. The CDR3 region is CASSGQPPSEAFF. The CDR3 DNA is TGTGCCAGCAGCGGACAGCCACCCAGTGAAGCTTTCTTT.

This clone was detected only once. V usage is TRBV6-5 and J usage is TRBJ2-2, with D possibly matching TRBD1 (5 bases). The CDR3 has 15 amino acids. Trimming left V 0 bases short and J 5 bases short, with 10 bases between. Germline assignment: CDR1 MNHEY and CDR2 SVGAGI. CDR3: CASSYSIGDTGELFF. DNA of the CDR3: TGTGCCAGCAGTTACTCGATAGGGGATACCGGGGAGCTGTTTTTT.

V and J are TRBV30 and TRBJ2-2; the D is unclear. V was cut by 2 bases and J by 3 bases, with 4 bases left in between. Germline CDR1 and CDR2: GTSNPN and SVGIG (reference sequence). The CDR3 has 12 amino acids. As DNA, the CDR3 is TGTGCCTGGAGTTTCGACACCGGGGAGCTGTTTTTT. As protein: CAWSFDTGELFF.

V and J are TRBV7-2 and TRBJ1-5; 12 positions match TRBD1. Germline V lookup: CDR1 SGHTA, CDR2 FQGNSA. This CDR3 is built from 19 residues. Trimming took 1 base from V and 0 from J; bases not matched to a gene: 7. Written as DNA, the CDR3 is TGTGCCAGCAGCTTAGGCCGGGGACAGGGGGCCATTAGCAATCAGCCCCAGCATTTT. It specifies CASSLGRGQGAISNQPQHF.

The J gene is TRBJ2-3, the V gene TRBV30; D is unresolved. The CDR3 loop spans 12 amino acids. The germline gives CDR1 GTSNPN, CDR2 SVGIG (reference sequence). Trimming stripped 5 bases from V and 6 bases from J, with 12 bases between. The CDR3 here is CAWGQTRDTQYF. The CDR3 DNA reads TGTGCCTGGGGGCAGACTCGGGATACGCAGTATTTT.

The V gene is TRBV24-1, the J gene TRBJ2-2; possible D gene TRBD2, 5 bases. Deletions cut 1 base from V and 1 base from J, with 15 bases between. The CDR3 loop spans 18 amino acids. CDR1 KGHDR and CDR2 SFDVKD come from the germline V gene. This CDR3 is CATSDFPGLPKNTGELFF. Here the CDR3 DNA reads TGTGCCACCAGTGATTTCCCTGGACTCCCAAAGAACACCGGGGAGCTGTTTTTT.

This rearrangement joins TRBV4-1 to TRBJ1-2, with 8 bases lining up with TRBD1. J was trimmed by 6 bases and V by 1 base; bases with no gene match: 4. The length of the CDR3 is 14 residues. Germline CDR1 is MGHRA and CDR2 is YSYEKL. The CDR3: CASSQVAGGNGYTF. DNA for the CDR3: TGCGCCAGCAGCCAAGTCGCAGGGGGCAATGGCTACACCTTC.

The chain couples TRBV5-8 to TRBJ1-6; D is unclear. Germline loops: CDR1 SGHTS, CDR2 YDEGEE. With 0 bases removed from V and 0 bases from J, the gap between germline ends came to 7 bases. There are 16 residues in the CDR3. Written as DNA, the CDR3 is TGTGCCAGCAGCTTGGAGCGGTTCTCCTATAATTCACCCCTCCACTTT. It is translated as CASSLERFSYNSPLHF.

The chain uses TRBV4-3 and TRBJ2-2; tentative D call: TRBD2 (5 bases). The CDR3 loop spans 16 amino acids. The germline V gene encodes CDR1 LGHNA and CDR2 YSLEER. Trimming pared 0 bases from V and 2 bases from J, leaving 10 bases between. The CDR3 is CASSQDRRPNTGELFF. For the CDR3, the DNA is TGCGCCAGCAGCCAAGATAGGAGGCCAAACACCGGGGAGCTGTTTTTT.

This clone was observed a single time. This chain joins TRBV10-3 and TRBJ1-2; no firm D call. The CDR3 spans 16 residues. Germline CDR1 reads ENHRY; CDR2 reads SYGVKD. V gave up 7 bases and J gave up 1 base, with 19 bases separating them. CDR3 sequence (DNA): TGTGCCATCAAGCCCGTGACACCACAATTTAACTATGGCTACACCTTC. This codes for CAIKPVTPQFNYGYTF.

The genes are TRBV3-1 (or the pseudogene TRBV3-2) and TRBJ2-2; tentatively, D is TRBD2 (5 bases). V dropped 4 bases and J dropped 5 bases, with 8 bases sitting between them. Germline V gene sequence: CDR1 LGHDT, CDR2 YNNKEL (reference sequence). This CDR3 is built from 13 residues. DNA for the CDR3: TGTGCCAGCAGCCCCGGGGAGACCGGGGAGCTGTTTTTT. Translating gives CASSPGETGELFF.

V and J are TRBV13 and TRBJ2-7, with 9 bases that match TRBD1. With V trimmed by 4 bases and J by 2 bases, 9 bases remained unmatched. The CDR3 contains 16 residues. Germline CDR1 is PRHDT and CDR2 is FYEKMQ (reference sequence). The CDR3 coding sequence is TGTGCCAGCAGCTCCGACAGGGGGGGTTATCCCTACGAGCAGTACTTC. This gives the protein CASSSDRGGYPYEQYF.

This chain joins TRBV7-9 and TRBJ2-4; D is ambiguous. Per the germline V gene, CDR1 is SEHNR and CDR2 is FQNEAQ (reference sequence). The V gene lost 4 bases and the J gene lost 0 bases, with 10 bases spanning the gap. The CDR3 extends over 15 amino acids. CDR3 amino acids: CASSSLQLAKNIQYF. For the CDR3, the DNA is TGTGCCAGCAGCTCCCTACAGCTAGCCAAAAACATTCAGTACTTC.

The gene calls are TRBV18 and TRBJ1-3; 8 bases map to TRBD1. From germline, CDR1 is KGHSH and CDR2 LQKENI. CDR3 length equals 15 residues. With 0 bases clipped from V and 4 bases from J, the junction kept 2 bases outside the gene matches. CDR3 nucleotide sequence: TGTGCCAGCTCACCACCGAACAGGGGGGGAAACACCATATATTTT. Translated, it gives CASSPPNRGGNTIYF.

The V and J genes are TRBV15 and TRBJ2-7; the match to TRBD2 covers 9 bases. The length of the CDR3 is 15 residues. Germline V gene lookup returns CDR1 LNHNV and CDR2 YYDKDF (reference sequence). V shed 1 base and J 5 bases; nucleotides not matched to a gene: 6. The CDR3 nucleotides read TGTGCCACCAGCAGAGTTCGCGGGGGGGCCGACGAGCAGTACTTC. Encoded protein: CATSRVRGGADEQYF.

This clone was counted a single time. The chain carries TRBV4-2 and TRBJ2-3, with 10 positions matching TRBD2. This CDR3 region has 15 residues. V lost 1 base, J lost 4 bases, and 2 bases stayed unmatched. Per germline, CDR1 LGHNA and CDR2 YNFKEQ. CDR3 residues: CASSQGLAGSDTQYF. DNA of the CDR3: TGTGCCAGCAGCCAAGGACTAGCGGGCTCAGATACGCAGTATTTT.

The rearrangement joins TRBV18 to TRBJ2-2, with TRBD1 as a possible D gene (5 bases). The length of the CDR3 is 14 residues. V was pared by 6 bases and J by 0 bases, with 8 bases between. Germline values: CDR1 KGHSH, CDR2 LQKENI. CDR3 loop: CASSKTANTGELFF. CDR3 nucleotide sequence: TGTGCCAGCTCTAAGACAGCGAACACCGGGGAGCTGTTTTTT.

This clone was detected only a few times. The chain links TRBV19 to TRBJ1-4; D is ambiguous. Germline V gene lookup returns CDR1 LNHDA and CDR2 SQIVND (reference sequence). This CDR3 has 13 residues. The germline V and J ends were trimmed by 4 bases and 8 bases, with 11 bases remaining between them. The CDR3: CASSTVPREKLFF. The CDR3 bases are TGTGCCAGTAGTACGGTCCCTCGGGAAAAACTGTTTTTT.

The V call is TRBV30, the J call TRBJ1-3, with D possibly matching TRBD1 (6 bases). This CDR3 has 16 amino acids. Germline V lookup: CDR1 GTSNPN, CDR2 SVGIG (reference sequence). V shed 2 bases and J shed 0 bases, with 14 bases lying between them. The CDR3 nucleotides read TGTGCCTGGAGTCACCACGACAGGATCTCTGGAAACACCATATATTTT. Protein product: CAWSHHDRISGNTIYF.

In its sample, this clone was seen once. This rearrangement joins TRBV5-1 to TRBJ2-6; 10 nucleotides line up with TRBD1. The CDR3 runs 17 residues. Germline values: CDR1 SGHRS, CDR2 YFSETQ. V shed 5 bases, J shed 3 bases, and the junction held 8 bases outside the gene matches. Here the CDR3 DNA reads TGCGCCAGCAGTTTACAGACAGGGGGCATTGGGGCCAACGTCCTGACTTTC. It specifies CASSLQTGGIGANVLTF.

The chain joins TRBV9 to TRBJ2-5, with 8 bases lining up with TRBD2. The J segment lost 1 base and the V segment lost 4 bases, leaving 12 bases of the junction unmatched. The CDR3 is 17 amino acids. Per the germline V gene, CDR1 is SGDLS and CDR2 is YYNGEE. The CDR3 nucleotides read TGTGCCAGCAGCCCAGGGCCAAGCGGGGGTCTCCAAGAGACCCAGTACTTC. Encoded protein: CASSPGPSGGLQETQYF.

The V and J genes are TRBV6-6 and TRBJ1-4, with 8 nucleotides matching TRBD1. With 6 bases clipped from V and 8 bases from J, the junction kept 8 bases outside the gene matches. Germline-derived CDR1 and CDR2 are MNHNY and SVGAGI (reference sequence). The CDR3 runs 14 residues. The CDR3 nucleotides read TGTGCCAGCAGCGAGACAGGGGTAGTGGAAAAACTGTTTTTT. Its translation is CASSETGVVEKLFF.

V and J are TRBV7-3 and TRBJ2-3; D unclear. The CDR3 spans 12 residues. Germline CDR1 and CDR2: SGHTA and FQGTGA. V dropped 5 bases and J dropped 6 bases, with 9 bases sitting between them. For the CDR3, the DNA is TGTGCCAGCAGCCCCGAGAGGGATACGCAGTATTTT. Translating gives CASSPERDTQYF.

The CDR3 region is CASSRGRGGTDTQYF. The CDR3 DNA sequence: TGTGCCAGCAGCCGAGGGCGGGGGGGCACAGATACGCAGTATTTT. This chain links TRBV7-9 with TRBJ2-3; 8 bases map to TRBD2. Germline V lookup: CDR1 SEHNR, CDR2 FQNEAQ (reference sequence). After removal of 5 bases from V and 1 base from J, the junction contained 5 bases not matched to a gene. The CDR3 sequence is 15 residues long.

Written as DNA, the CDR3 is TGCGCCAGCAGCTTGCTGACAGGTGCCTCGGGCGAGCAGTACTTC. Amino acid sequence: CASSLLTGASGEQYF. The chain couples TRBV5-1 to TRBJ2-7; D perhaps matches TRBD1 (6 bases). Germline-derived CDR1 and CDR2 are SGHRS and YFSETQ. The CDR3 has 15 residues. The V and J ends lost 1 base and 6 bases respectively, with 17 bases between them.

J is TRBJ2-3 and V is TRBV19, with TRBD1 matching over 10 bases. The CDR3 extends over 16 amino acids. Trimming at V came to 4 bases and at J to 1 base, leaving 5 bases not matched to a gene. The germline V gene encodes CDR1 LNHDA and CDR2 SQIVND (reference sequence). The CDR3 sequence: CASSTRTGGGTDTQYF. The CDR3 region has the DNA TGTGCCAGTAGTACACGGACAGGGGGAGGCACAGATACGCAGTATTTT.